These 7 T cell receptor beta chains were sequenced from one sample in a study of T cell repertoires in cytomegalovirus infection. Antigens of these TCRs are unknown. TCRdb re-derived calls from the reads in MiXCR, one entry per CDR3 protein. This repertoire shows around 900,000 distinct CDR3 sequences, approximately 30% found once; its top ten account for about an eighth. Source: cultured CD8+ T cells from PBMCs, taken from culture after CMV antigen stimulation. The receptors originated from a human donor in good health (CMV status not recorded). Some clones in this sample may be carry-over from other donors' samples.

The chain combines TRBV4-1 with TRBJ2-3; D is unresolved. Trimming stripped 1 base from V and 0 bases from J, with 8 bases between. CDR3 length equals 15 residues. CDR1 is MGHRA, CDR2 YSYEKL, per germline. CDR3 region: CASSQASPSTDTQYF. CDR3 DNA: TGCGCCAGCAGCCAAGCCTCGCCTAGCACAGATACGCAGTATTTT.

J is TRBJ2-7 and V is TRBV7-2, with D possibly matching TRBD2 (5 bases). This CDR3 is 15 amino acids long. Germline assignment: CDR1 SGHTA and CDR2 FQGNSA. Trimming removed 6 bases at V and 0 bases at J, with 15 bases between. CDR3 loop: CASRIARGYSYEQYF. The CDR3 nucleotides are TGTGCCAGCAGAATAGCACGGGGTTACTCCTACGAGCAGTACTTC.

The chain uses TRBV7-9 and TRBJ2-7; D is perhaps TRBD2 (6 bases). The CDR3 consists of 12 residues. Germline CDR1 SEHNR, CDR2 FQNEAQ (reference sequence). V lost 5 bases to trimming and J lost 6 bases, with 11 bases between them. The CDR3 DNA follows: TGTGCCAGCAGCGGCGCGGGGCTCGAGCAGTACTTC. Translation gives CASSGAGLEQYF.

This clonotype was observed a few times. The chain carries TRBV5-6 and TRBJ1-3, with D possibly TRBD1 on 5 matching bases. The germline V gene has CDR1 SGHDT and CDR2 YYEEEE. V gave up 4 bases and J gave up 0 bases, with 11 bases separating them. CDR3 length: 15 residues. Written as DNA, the CDR3 is TGTGCCAGCAGCCAAGACAGTTACTCTGGAAACACCATATATTTT. Translation: CASSQDSYSGNTIYF.

This clonotype appeared a few times. The gene calls are TRBV29-1 and TRBJ1-2; D remains unclear. V lost 2 bases to trimming and J lost 8 bases, with 9 bases between them. This CDR3 has 11 residues. The germline V gene has CDR1 SQVTM and CDR2 ANQGSEA. In nucleotides, the CDR3 is TGCAGCGTTGAAAGAGTCAAGGGCTACACCTTC. Translation: CSVERVKGYTF.

This clonotype has just a few counts. CDR3 residues: CSVEVRWGYTF. In nucleotides, the CDR3 is TGCAGCGTTGAAGTCAGGTGGGGCTACACCTTC. V and J are TRBV29-1 and TRBJ1-2; D is uncertain. V lost 1 base and J lost 8, with 8 bases in between. This CDR3 contains 11 residues. Per the germline V gene, CDR1 is SQVTM and CDR2 is ANQGSEA. The full variable domain, rest sourced from reference TRBV29-1 and TRBJ1-2, is SAVISQKPSRDICQRGTSLTIQCQVDSQVTMMFWYRQQPGQSLTLIATANQGSEATYESGFVIDKFPISRPNLTFSTLTVSNMSPEDSSIYLCSVEVRWGYTFGSGTRLTVV.

Note on this clonotype: Relative to the germline gene, one junction end is altered; a read error may explain this. The J gene is TRBJ2-3, the V gene TRBV4-3; D is perhaps TRBD2 (6 bases). The CDR3 consists of 16 residues. Germline lookup yields CDR1 LGHNA and CDR2 YSLEER. CDR3 nucleotide sequence: TGCGCCCGCAGCCAACCACGGGGGTCCCAACCAGATACGCAGTATTTT. Residues: CARSQPRGSQPDTQYF.